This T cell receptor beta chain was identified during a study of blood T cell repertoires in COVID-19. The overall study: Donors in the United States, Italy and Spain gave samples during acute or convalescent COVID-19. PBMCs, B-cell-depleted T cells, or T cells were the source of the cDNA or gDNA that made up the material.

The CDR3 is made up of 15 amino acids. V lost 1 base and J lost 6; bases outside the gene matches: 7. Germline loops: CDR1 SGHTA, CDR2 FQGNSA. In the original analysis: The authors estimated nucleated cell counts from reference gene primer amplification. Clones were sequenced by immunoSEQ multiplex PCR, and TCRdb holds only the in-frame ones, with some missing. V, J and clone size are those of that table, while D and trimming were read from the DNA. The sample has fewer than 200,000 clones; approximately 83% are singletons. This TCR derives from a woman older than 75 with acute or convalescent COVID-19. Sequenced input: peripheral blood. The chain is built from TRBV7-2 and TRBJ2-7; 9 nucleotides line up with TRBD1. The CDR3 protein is CASSLETGGLGEQYF. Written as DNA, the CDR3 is TGTGCCAGCAGCTTAGAGACAGGGGGGCTCGGCGAGCAGTACTTC.